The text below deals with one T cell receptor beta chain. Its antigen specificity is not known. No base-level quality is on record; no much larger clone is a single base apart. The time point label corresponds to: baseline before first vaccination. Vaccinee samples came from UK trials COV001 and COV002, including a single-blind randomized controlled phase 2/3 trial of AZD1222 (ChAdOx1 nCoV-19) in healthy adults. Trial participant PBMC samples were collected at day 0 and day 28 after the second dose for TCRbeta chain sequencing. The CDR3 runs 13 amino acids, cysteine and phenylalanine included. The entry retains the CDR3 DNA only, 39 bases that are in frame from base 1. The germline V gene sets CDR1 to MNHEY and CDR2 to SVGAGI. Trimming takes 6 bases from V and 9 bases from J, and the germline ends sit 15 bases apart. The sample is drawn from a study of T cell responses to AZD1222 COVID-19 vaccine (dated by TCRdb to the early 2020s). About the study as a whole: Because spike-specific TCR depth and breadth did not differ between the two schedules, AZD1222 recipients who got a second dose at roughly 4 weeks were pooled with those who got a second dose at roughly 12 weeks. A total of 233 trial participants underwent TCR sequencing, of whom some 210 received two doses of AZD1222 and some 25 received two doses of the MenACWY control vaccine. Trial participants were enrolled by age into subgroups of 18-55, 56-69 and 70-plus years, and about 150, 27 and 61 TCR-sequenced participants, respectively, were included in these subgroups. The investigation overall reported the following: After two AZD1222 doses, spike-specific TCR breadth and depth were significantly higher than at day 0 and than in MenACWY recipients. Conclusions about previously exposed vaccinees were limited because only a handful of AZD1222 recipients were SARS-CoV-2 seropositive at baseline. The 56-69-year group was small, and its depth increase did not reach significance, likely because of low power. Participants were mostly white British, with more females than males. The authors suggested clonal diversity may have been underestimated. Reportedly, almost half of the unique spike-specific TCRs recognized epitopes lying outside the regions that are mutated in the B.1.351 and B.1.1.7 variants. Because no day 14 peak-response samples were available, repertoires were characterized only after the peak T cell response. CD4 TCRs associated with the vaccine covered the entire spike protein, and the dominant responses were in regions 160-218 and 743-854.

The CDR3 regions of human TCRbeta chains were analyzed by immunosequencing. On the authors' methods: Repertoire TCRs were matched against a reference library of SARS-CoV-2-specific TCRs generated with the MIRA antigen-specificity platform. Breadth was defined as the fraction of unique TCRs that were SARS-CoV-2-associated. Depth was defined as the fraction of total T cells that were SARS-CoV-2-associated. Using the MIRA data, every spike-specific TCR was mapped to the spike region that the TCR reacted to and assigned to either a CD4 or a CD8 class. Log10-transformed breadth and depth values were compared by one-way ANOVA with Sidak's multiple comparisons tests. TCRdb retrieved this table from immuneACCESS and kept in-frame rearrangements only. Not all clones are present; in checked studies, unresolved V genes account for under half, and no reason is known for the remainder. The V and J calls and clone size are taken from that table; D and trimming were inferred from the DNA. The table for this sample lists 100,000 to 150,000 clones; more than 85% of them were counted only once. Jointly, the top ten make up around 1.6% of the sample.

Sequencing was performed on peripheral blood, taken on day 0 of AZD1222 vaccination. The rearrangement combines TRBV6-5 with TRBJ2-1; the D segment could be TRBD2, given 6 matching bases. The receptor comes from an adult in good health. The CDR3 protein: CASSRRGTPEQFF. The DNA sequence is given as TGTGCCAGCAGCCGACGCGGGACCCCTGAGCAGTTCTTC.